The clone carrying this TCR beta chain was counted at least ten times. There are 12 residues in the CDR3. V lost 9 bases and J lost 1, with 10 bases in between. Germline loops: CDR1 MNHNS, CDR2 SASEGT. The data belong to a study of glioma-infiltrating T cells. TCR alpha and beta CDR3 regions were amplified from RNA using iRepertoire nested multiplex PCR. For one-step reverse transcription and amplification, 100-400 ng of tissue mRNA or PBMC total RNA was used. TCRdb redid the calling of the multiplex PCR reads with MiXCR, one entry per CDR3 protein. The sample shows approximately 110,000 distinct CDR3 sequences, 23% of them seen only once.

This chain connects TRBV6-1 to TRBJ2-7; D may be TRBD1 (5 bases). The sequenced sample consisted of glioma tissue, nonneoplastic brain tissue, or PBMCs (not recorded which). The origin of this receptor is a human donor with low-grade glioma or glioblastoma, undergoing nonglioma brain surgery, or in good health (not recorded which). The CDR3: CASVDTSYEQYF. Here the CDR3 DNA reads TGTGCCAGTGTGGACACTTCCTACGAGCAGTACTTC.